What follows are 18 T cell receptor beta chains derived from one specimen sequenced in a study of blood T cell repertoires in COVID-19. The protocol was immunoSEQ multiplex PCR, while the TCRdb copy is restricted to in-frame clones and leaves out a portion. The table records about 130,000 clones, roughly 80% of them present only once. The sequenced sample consisted of PBMCs or T cells enriched from blood (not recorded which). The receptor source for this set is a man aged 50 to 59 who had recovered from COVID-19.

As regards this clone: At one boundary the junction diverges from the germline segment, which might be a read error. The chain employs TRBV5-6 and TRBJ2-7, with 10 bases lining up with TRBD2. Germline V gene data show CDR1 as SGHDT and CDR2 as YYEEEE. The CDR3 consists of 11 residues. The CDR3, as DNA: TGTGCCAGCAGGGCGGGACTAGCGTATGACTTC. It specifies CASRAGLAYDF.

The J gene is TRBJ1-1, the V gene TRBV7-2, with 8 nucleotides matching TRBD1. The CDR3 runs 16 residues. Trimming removed 2 bases from V and 0 bases from J; junction bases left unmatched: 5. From germline, CDR1 is SGHTA and CDR2 FQGNSA. CDR3 protein: CASSLSGGLMNTEAFF. In nucleotides, the CDR3 is TGTGCCAGCAGCTTATCAGGGGGCCTAATGAACACTGAAGCTTTCTTT. Full variable domain (missing parts from reference TRBV7-2 and TRBJ1-1): GAGVSQSPSNKVTEKGKDVELRCDPISGHTALYWYRQSLGQGLEFLIYFQGNSAPDKSGLPSDRFSAERTGGSVSTLTIQRTQQEDSAVYLCASSLSGGLMNTEAFFGQGTRLTVV.

The chain employs TRBV7-9 and TRBJ1-5; 7 bases are a match to TRBD1. Germline lookup yields CDR1 SEHNR and CDR2 FQNEAQ (reference sequence). J was trimmed by 7 bases and V by 5 bases; bases with no gene match: 8. The CDR3 consists of 14 residues. CDR3 nucleotides: TGTGCCAGCAGCGAGACAGGGCTGGAGCAGCCCCAGCATTTT. Translated: CASSETGLEQPQHF.

The rearrangement links TRBV4-3 to TRBJ1-6, with TRBD1 identical over 9 bases. Germline CDR1 reads LGHNA; CDR2 reads YSLEER. The CDR3 consists of 16 residues. V shed 1 base and J 8 bases; nucleotides not matched to a gene: 6. The CDR3 sequence is CASSQAGQGLYSPLHF. DNA of the CDR3: TGCGCCAGCAGCCAAGCGGGACAGGGACTTTATTCACCCCTCCACTTT.

The rearrangement uses TRBV19 and TRBJ2-1; possible D gene TRBD1, 5 bases. V was trimmed by 3 bases and J by 2 bases, leaving 8 bases between them. The CDR3 has 14 residues. Germline V gene data show CDR1 as LNHDA and CDR2 as SQIVND (reference sequence). The DNA of the CDR3 is TGTGCCAGTAGTATGACAGCAGCCTACAATGAGCAGTTCTTC. It yields the protein CASSMTAAYNEQFF.

This clone came up once. This sequence joins TRBV3-1 (or the pseudogene TRBV3-2) and TRBJ2-3, with TRBD2 matching over 13 bases. The CDR3 is made up of 20 amino acids. CDR1 LGHDT and CDR2 YNNKEL come from the germline V gene (reference sequence). V lost 4 bases, J lost 6 bases, and 19 bases stayed unmatched. CDR3 loop: CASSLRRGLAGARGVDTQYF. For the CDR3, the DNA is TGTGCCAGCAGCCTACGCCGAGGACTAGCGGGGGCGCGGGGTGTGGATACGCAGTATTTT.

The J gene is TRBJ1-1, the V gene TRBV5-1; a weak D match, TRBD1 (6 bases). This CDR3 is built from 15 residues. V gave up 0 bases and J gave up 5 bases, with 14 bases separating them. The V gene's germline CDR1 is SGHRS and CDR2 YFSETQ. CDR3 coding DNA: TGCGCCAGCAGCTTGGGATTGGGGGCAGGGACTGAAGCTTTCTTT. Its translation is CASSLGLGAGTEAFF.

The genes are TRBV13 and TRBJ1-1, with TRBD1 matching over 8 bases. This CDR3 comprises 14 residues. The ends lost 1 base at V and 2 bases at J; junction bases unmatched: 0. Germline values: CDR1 PRHDT, CDR2 FYEKMQ (reference sequence). DNA of the CDR3: TGTGCCAGCAGCTTAGCAGGGGGCAACACTGAAGCTTTCTTT. Its protein is CASSLAGGNTEAFF.

The table lists this clone with a count of one. The chain links TRBV4-1 to TRBJ2-5; D possibly corresponds to TRBD2 (5 bases). In germline, CDR1 is MGHRA, CDR2 YSYEKL. The CDR3 extends over 17 amino acids. The V end was cut by 4 bases, the J end by 0 bases, with 18 bases between. The DNA of the CDR3 is TGCGCCAGCAGCCCCGGGAACCTCGGGCAGTACCAAGAGACCCAGTACTTC. Amino acids: CASSPGNLGQYQETQYF.

V and J are TRBV20-1 and TRBJ1-6, with TRBD1 matching over 10 bases. The V and J ends lost 3 bases and 8 bases, in that order; junction bases with no gene match: 7. This CDR3 is 15 amino acids long. Germline values: CDR1 DFQATT, CDR2 SNEGSKA (reference sequence). CDR3 protein: CSASGGQGEYSPLHF. CDR3 sequence (DNA): TGCAGTGCTAGTGGAGGACAGGGGGAATATTCACCCCTCCACTTT.

The CDR3 DNA reads TGTGCCAGTACCAAGACCCGGGACAGTTTGTACGAGCAGTACTTC. It encodes CASTKTRDSLYEQYF. The gene calls are TRBV19 and TRBJ2-7; 7 bases fit TRBD1. This CDR3 spans 15 amino acids. V was pared by 7 bases and J by 4 bases, with 13 bases of the junction left unmatched. Germline CDR1 is LNHDA and CDR2 is SQIVND (reference sequence).

The chain has TRBV6-2 or TRBV6-3 and TRBJ2-7, with D perhaps matching TRBD2 (5 bases). The CDR3 has 15 residues. Trimming left V 2 bases short and J 2 bases short, with 13 bases between. Germline CDR1 is MNHEY and CDR2 is SVGEGT. The CDR3 here is CASSYDGGPPYEQYF. CDR3 coding DNA: TGTGCCAGCAGTTACGACGGCGGGCCCCCCTACGAGCAGTACTTC.

The chain recombines TRBV18 with TRBJ1-1; no reliable D call. This CDR3 is built from 13 residues. V lost 2 bases to trimming and J lost 8 bases, with 12 bases between them. The V gene's germline CDR1 is KGHSH and CDR2 LQKENI. In nucleotides, the CDR3 is TGTGCCAGCTCACCATCCGGGGAAGTAGAAGCTTTCTTT. Protein sequence: CASSPSGEVEAFF.

This chain uses TRBV13 with TRBJ2-7, with 9 bases that match TRBD1. Germline CDR1 PRHDT, CDR2 FYEKMQ (reference sequence). Trimming cost V 5 bases and J 1 base; bases outside gene matches: 3. This CDR3 has 14 residues. This CDR3 reads CASSTDRGSYEQYF. For the CDR3, the DNA is TGTGCCAGCAGCACCGACAGGGGGTCCTACGAGCAGTACTTC.

This clone was counted a single time. J is TRBJ2-3 and V is TRBV7-3, with D maybe TRBD2 (6 bases). V was clipped by 4 bases and J by 1 base, with 15 bases between them. Germline assignment: CDR1 SGHTA and CDR2 FQGTGA. The CDR3 length is 16 residues. The CDR3 sequence is CASSSVARGRTDTQYF. In nucleotides, the CDR3 is TGTGCCAGCAGCTCCGTAGCGCGGGGACGCACAGATACGCAGTATTTT.

This clone was detected only once. The rearrangement joins TRBV30 to TRBJ1-6, with 10 bases that match TRBD1. Looked up from germline, CDR1 is GTSNPN and CDR2 is SVGIG (reference sequence). The CDR3 covers 17 residues. V lost 4 bases, J lost 8 bases, and 14 bases stayed unmatched. Here the CDR3 reads CAWTLLGQGSRDSPLHF. The CDR3 region has the DNA TGTGCCTGGACGCTTTTGGGACAGGGGAGTCGCGATTCACCCCTCCACTTT.

The rearrangement joins TRBV29-1 to TRBJ1-1; D may be TRBD1 (5 bases). CDR1 is SQVTM, CDR2 ANQGSEA, per germline. V lost 5 bases to trimming and J lost 0 bases, with 10 bases between them. The CDR3 totals 13 residues. CDR3 nucleotide sequence: TGCAGCGTTAATCGACAGATGAACACTGAAGCTTTCTTT. Amino acids: CSVNRQMNTEAFF.

The chain uses TRBV27 and TRBJ1-1, with unresolved D. The V gene lost 2 bases and the J gene lost 1 base, with 8 bases spanning the gap. Germline V CDR1 and CDR2: MNHEY, SMNVEV (reference sequence). The CDR3 runs to 14 residues. CDR3 sequence: CASSLIGQNTEAFF. The DNA of the CDR3 is TGTGCCAGCAGTTTAATTGGGCAGAACACTGAAGCTTTCTTT.